One sample yielded the 11 T cell receptor beta chains listed below, sequenced in a study of cytomegalovirus exposure and HLA in healthy donors. Researchers ran the PCR with 60 Vbeta and 13 Jbeta primers. Using immunoSEQ multiplex PCR, the repertoire was profiled, and TCRdb retains in-frame clones only, with some absent. Among roughly 100,000 clones listed, about three quarters were seen once. Sequencing was carried out using PBMCs. The receptors shown here come from a man in his forties in good health and CMV-seronegative.

The V gene is TRBV19, the J gene TRBJ1-5; the match to TRBD1 covers 9 bases. After removal of 6 bases from V and 6 bases from J, the junction contained 6 bases not matched to a gene. The CDR3 runs 14 residues. The V gene's germline CDR1 is LNHDA and CDR2 SQIVND (reference sequence). The CDR3 DNA follows: TGTGCCAGTAGGATACAGGGGGCGGGTCAGCCCCAGCATTTT. Protein sequence: CASRIQGAGQPQHF. Variable domain in full (rest from reference TRBV19 and TRBJ1-5): DGGITQSPKYLFRKEGQNVTLSCEQNLNHDAMYWYRQDPGQGLRLIYYSQIVNDFQKGDIAEGYSVSREKKESFPLTVTSAQKNPTAFYLCASRIQGAGQPQHFGDGTRLSIL.

The rearrangement joins TRBV2 to TRBJ2-7, with 8 positions matching TRBD2. Germline trimming cut 4 bases from V and 2 bases from J; bases unmatched to any gene: 7. The CDR3 length is 15 residues. Germline lookup yields CDR1 SNHLY and CDR2 FYNNEI. DNA of the CDR3: TGTGCCAGCAGTGGGCGGGGGGCCCTAACCTACGAGCAGTACTTC. Residues: CASSGRGALTYEQYF.

The chain is built from TRBV7-8 and TRBJ1-6; no reliable D call. Germline V gene data show CDR1 as SGHVS and CDR2 as FQNEAQ. The CDR3 runs 15 residues. Trimming took off 5 bases at V and 2 bases at J, with 10 bases between the two ends. CDR3 coding DNA: TGTGCCAGCAGCCCCCTTTTTCCCTATAATTCACCCCTCCACTTT. Amino acids: CASSPLFPYNSPLHF.

The genes are TRBV4-1 and TRBJ2-1, with a tentative D call TRBD1 (7 bases). The CDR3 runs 16 residues. In germline, CDR1 is MGHRA, CDR2 YSYEKL. Between the trimmed V and J ends, which lost 8 bases and 8 bases, there was a span of 25 bases. The CDR3 sequence is CASLRGDSSERDEQFF. CDR3 coding DNA: TGCGCCAGCTTAAGGGGGGACAGCTCTGAGCGAGATGAGCAGTTCTTC.

This clone was counted once. V is TRBV30 and J is TRBJ2-3; TRBD2 matches 16 bases. Germline V gives CDR1 GTSNPN, CDR2 SVGIG (reference sequence). The CDR3 is 14 residues long. With V trimmed by 4 bases and J by 9 bases, 4 bases remained unmatched. CDR3 in DNA: TGTGCCTGGACGAGGGGACTAGCGGGGGGGACGCAGTATTTT. Translated, it gives CAWTRGLAGGTQYF.

This clone was found many times. V and J are TRBV29-1 and TRBJ1-3; D is possibly TRBD1 (5 bases). Looked up from germline, CDR1 is SQVTM and CDR2 is ANQGSEA. The CDR3 is 14 residues long. Between the trimmed V and J ends, which lost 3 bases and 4 bases, there was a span of 13 bases. The chain's CDR3 is CSVELIRGGNTIYF. CDR3 nucleotide sequence: TGCAGCGTTGAGCTAATCCGGGGGGGAAACACCATATATTTT.

CDR3 in DNA: TGTGCCAGCAGCTTAGTAGCTCATGGGGCCAACGTCCTGACTTTC. It specifies CASSLVAHGANVLTF. The chain recombines TRBV11-2 with TRBJ2-6; no firm D call. The V and J ends lost 1 base and 3 bases respectively, with 7 bases between them. The CDR3 has 15 amino acids. The V gene's germline CDR1 is SGHAT and CDR2 FQNNGV.

The chain links TRBV6-5 to TRBJ1-6, with TRBD1 matching over 7 bases. The CDR3 sequence is 14 residues long. Trimming at V came to 5 bases and at J to 10 bases, leaving 8 bases not matched to a gene. Per the germline V gene, CDR1 is MNHEY and CDR2 is SVGAGI. The CDR3 coding sequence is TGTGCCAGCAGTGCTGACAGGGTAGGCTCACCCCTCCACTTT. Translated, it gives CASSADRVGSPLHF.

The V call is TRBV5-4, the J call TRBJ2-2; perhaps TRBD2 as D (7 bases). CDR3 length: 15 amino acids. Germline-derived CDR1 and CDR2 are SGHNT and YYREEE (reference sequence). V was clipped by 4 bases and J by 7 bases, with 17 bases between them. The CDR3 reads CASSQRGGRNGELFF. The CDR3 bases are TGTGCCAGCAGCCAAAGGGGGGGCAGAAACGGGGAGCTGTTTTTT.

This clone was found once. The CDR3 ends on some other residue instead of the conserved phenylalanine or tryptophan, so this is likely a read error. The V and J genes are TRBV5-6 and TRBJ1-3; perhaps TRBD1 as D (5 bases). Germline CDR1 is SGHDT and CDR2 is YYEEEE. This CDR3 is 15 amino acids long. Trimming took off 4 bases at V and 7 bases at J, with 18 bases between the two ends. CDR3 coding DNA: TGTGCCAGCAGCCTGCTGGAAGGGGTCTCTAACACCATATATGTT. Protein sequence: CASSLLEGVSNTIYV.

This clone occurred a few times. This sequence joins TRBV10-3 and TRBJ1-2, with TRBD1 identical over 9 bases. This CDR3 has 16 residues. From germline, CDR1 is ENHRY and CDR2 SYGVKD. V trimming: 0 bases; J trimming: 4 bases; junction bases outside the gene matches: 6. This chain's CDR3 is CAISESGLQGAYGYTF. The CDR3 nucleotides read TGTGCCATCAGTGAGTCGGGACTACAGGGGGCCTATGGCTACACCTTC.